Sequencing of this TCR beta chain was carried out in a study of beta chain features in type 1 diabetes. Averaging about 120 mL, one heparinised blood draw was given by each donor. Sorting based on CD45RO/CCR7/CD25/CD127/CD95/CD27 separated CD4+ naive, central memory, regulatory and stem cell-like memory cells. Expressed TCRB transcripts were sequenced, since all the RNA that had been isolated was reverse transcribed. Naive, central memory and regulatory T cell samples averaged roughly 3.6 million immunoSEQ reads each. Measured with immunoSEQ multiplex PCR; TCRdb has only the in-frame clones, and not every one. The data hold over 350,000 clones, with around 15% observed a single time. A remark on this clone: Its cognate antigen is unknown.

Germline assignment: CDR1 GTSNPN and CDR2 SVGIG (reference sequence). CDR3 length: 10 residues. With 1 base removed from V and 12 bases from J, the gap between germline ends came to 7 bases. Study results and limitations: Insertions were fewer and deletions more numerous at VDJ junctions in type 1 diabetes patients.

This receptor was identified in a woman aged 18-29 years in good health. The rearrangement links TRBV30 to TRBJ2-1; the D gene is possibly TRBD1 (6 bases). The sample was naive CD4+ T cells from blood. The CDR3: CAWSGTVQFF. In DNA, the CDR3 is TGTGCCTGGAGTGGGACAGTGCAGTTCTTC. Full variable domain (outside the CDR3, taken from reference TRBV30 and TRBJ2-1): SQTIHQWPATLVQPVGSPLSLECTVEGTSNPNLYWYRQAAGRGLQLLFYSVGIGQISSEVPQNLSASRPQDRQFILSSKKLLLSDSGFYLCAWSGTVQFFGPGTRLTVL.